Reported below is one TCR beta chain. This CDR3 region has 15 residues. Trimming at V came to 2 bases and at J to 4 bases, leaving 4 bases not matched to a gene. This specimen comes from a study of blood T cell repertoires in COVID-19. Overall study context: Acute-phase and convalescent COVID-19 samples originated in the United States, Italy and Spain.

Generated by immunoSEQ multiplex PCR, the TCRdb table keeps only in-frame clones and is missing some. Of 120,000 to 150,000 clones in the sample, roughly 80% were seen once. The sequenced sample consisted of peripheral blood. This clonotype originated in a woman of 80 years or more in a cohort sampled during active or convalescent COVID-19. The chain joins TRBV23-1 to TRBJ1-1; 10 positions match TRBD1. TRBV23-1 is sorted into the ORF group, with uncertain function. The CDR3 here is CASSQGGQGGTEAFF. The CDR3 nucleotides are TGCGCCAGCAGTCAAGGCGGACAGGGGGGCACTGAAGCTTTCTTT.